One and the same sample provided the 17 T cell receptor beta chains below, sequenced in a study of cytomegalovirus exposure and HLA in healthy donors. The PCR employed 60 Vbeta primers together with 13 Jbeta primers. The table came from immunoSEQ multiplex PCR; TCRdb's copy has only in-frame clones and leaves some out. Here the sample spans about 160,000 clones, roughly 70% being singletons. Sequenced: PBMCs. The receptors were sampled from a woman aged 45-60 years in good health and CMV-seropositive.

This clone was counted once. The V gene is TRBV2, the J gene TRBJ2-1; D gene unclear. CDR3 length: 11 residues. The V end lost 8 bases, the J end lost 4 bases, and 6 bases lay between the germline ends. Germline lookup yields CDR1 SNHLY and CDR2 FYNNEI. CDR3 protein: CASAPYNEQFF. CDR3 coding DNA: TGTGCCAGCGCGCCTTACAATGAGCAGTTCTTC.

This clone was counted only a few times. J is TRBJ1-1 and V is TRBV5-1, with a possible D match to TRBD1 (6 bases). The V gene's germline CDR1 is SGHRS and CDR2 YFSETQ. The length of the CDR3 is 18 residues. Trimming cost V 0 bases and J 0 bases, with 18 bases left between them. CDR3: CASSLGGYGGIMNTEAFF. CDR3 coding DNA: TGCGCCAGCAGCTTGGGAGGGTATGGGGGCATAATGAACACTGAAGCTTTCTTT.

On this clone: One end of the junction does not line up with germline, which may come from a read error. The CDR3 loop reads CASTLGSGALLYQETQYF. CDR3 coding DNA: TGTGCCAGCACCTTAGGATCAGGGGCTCTTTTGTACCAAGAGACCCAGTACTTC. This chain connects TRBV7-9 to TRBJ2-5, with a weak D call TRBD1 (6 bases). This CDR3 spans 18 amino acids. Germline CDR1 and CDR2: SEHNR and FQNEAQ (reference sequence).

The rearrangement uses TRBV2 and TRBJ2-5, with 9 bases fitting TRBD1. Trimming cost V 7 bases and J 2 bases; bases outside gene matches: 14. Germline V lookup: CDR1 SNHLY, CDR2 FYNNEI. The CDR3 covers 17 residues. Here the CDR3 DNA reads TGTGCCAGCAACCGAGGGAGGACAGGGGATTCGCAAGAGACCCAGTACTTC. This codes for CASNRGRTGDSQETQYF.

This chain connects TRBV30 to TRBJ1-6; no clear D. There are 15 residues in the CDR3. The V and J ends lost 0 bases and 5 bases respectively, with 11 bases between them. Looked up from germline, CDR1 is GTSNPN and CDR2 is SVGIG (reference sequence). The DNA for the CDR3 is TGTGCCTGGAGTGTAGCGGCGGTTGATAATTCACCCCTCCACTTT. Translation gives CAWSVAAVDNSPLHF. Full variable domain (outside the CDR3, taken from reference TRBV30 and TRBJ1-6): SQTIHQWPATLVQPVGSPLSLECTVEGTSNPNLYWYRQAAGRGLQLLFYSVGIGQISSEVPQNLSASRPQDRQFILSSKKLLLSDSGFYLCAWSVAAVDNSPLHFGNGTRLTVT.

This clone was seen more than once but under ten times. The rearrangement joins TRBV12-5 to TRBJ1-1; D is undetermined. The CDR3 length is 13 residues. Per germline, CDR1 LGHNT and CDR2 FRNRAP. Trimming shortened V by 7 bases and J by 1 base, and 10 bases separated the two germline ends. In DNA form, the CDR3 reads TGTGCTAGTGCCAACGGTCCGAACACTGAAGCTTTCTTT. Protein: CASANGPNTEAFF.

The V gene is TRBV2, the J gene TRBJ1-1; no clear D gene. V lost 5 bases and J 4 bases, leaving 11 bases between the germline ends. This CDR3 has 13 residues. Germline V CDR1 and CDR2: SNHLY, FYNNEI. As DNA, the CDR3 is TGTGCCAGCAGTCTTTATGTGAGCACTGAAGCTTTCTTT. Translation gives CASSLYVSTEAFF.

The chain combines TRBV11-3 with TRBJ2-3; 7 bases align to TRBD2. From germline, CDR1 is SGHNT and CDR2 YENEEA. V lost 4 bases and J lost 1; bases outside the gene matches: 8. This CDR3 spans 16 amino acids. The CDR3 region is CASSSGEAGGTDTQYF. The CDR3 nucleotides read TGTGCCAGCAGCTCCGGTGAGGCGGGGGGCACAGATACGCAGTATTTT.

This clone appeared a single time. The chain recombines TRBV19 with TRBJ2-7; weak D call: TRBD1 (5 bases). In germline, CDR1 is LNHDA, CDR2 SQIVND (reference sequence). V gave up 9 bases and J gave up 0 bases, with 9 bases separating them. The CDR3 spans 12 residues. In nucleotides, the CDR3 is TGTGCCAGCTCGGACATCTCCTACGAGCAGTACTTC. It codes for CASSDISYEQYF.

This CDR3 reads CASTRSTDSYEQYF. In DNA form, the CDR3 reads TGTGCCAGTACCCGGTCGACAGATTCCTACGAGCAGTACTTC. The genes are TRBV19 and TRBJ2-7, with D perhaps TRBD1 (5 bases). The germline V gene has CDR1 LNHDA and CDR2 SQIVND (reference sequence). Trimming removed 7 bases from V and 1 base from J, with 14 bases in between. The CDR3 extends over 14 amino acids.

This CDR3 is CASSLFGTSGGSNTGELFF. Here the CDR3 DNA reads TGCGCCAGCAGCTTGTTTGGGACTAGCGGGGGTTCGAACACCGGGGAGCTGTTTTTT. This sequence joins TRBV5-1 and TRBJ2-2; TRBD2 matches 14 bases. Germline values: CDR1 SGHRS, CDR2 YFSETQ. The CDR3 sequence is 19 residues long. Trimming at V came to 1 base and at J to 0 bases, leaving 5 bases not matched to a gene.

The CDR3 DNA sequence: TGTGCCAGCAGTCGGGGAATCGAGCAGTTCTTC. Translation: CASSRGIEQFF. The chain carries TRBV25-1 and TRBJ2-1; D is possibly TRBD2 (5 bases). The ends were cut back, 5 bases at V and 10 bases at J, with 9 bases in the middle. The CDR3 is 11 amino acids. Germline loops: CDR1 MGHDK, CDR2 SYGVNS.

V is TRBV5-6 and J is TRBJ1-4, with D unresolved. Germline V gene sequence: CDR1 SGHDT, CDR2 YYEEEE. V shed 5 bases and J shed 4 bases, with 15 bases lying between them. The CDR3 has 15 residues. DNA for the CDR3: TGTGCCAGCAGTGCGGGTCGGCAGATTAATGAAAAACTGTTTTTT. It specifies CASSAGRQINEKLFF. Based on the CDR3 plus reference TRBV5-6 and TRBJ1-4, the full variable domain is DAGVTQSPTHLIKTRGQQVTLRCSPKSGHDTVSWYQQALGQGPQFIFQYYEEEERQRGNFPDRFSGHQFPNYSSELNVNALLLGDSALYLCASSAGRQINEKLFFGSGTQLSVL.

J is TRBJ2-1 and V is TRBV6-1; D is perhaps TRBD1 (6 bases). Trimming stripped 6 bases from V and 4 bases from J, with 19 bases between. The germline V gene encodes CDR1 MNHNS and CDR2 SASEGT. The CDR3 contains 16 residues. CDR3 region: CASREILGQMYNEQFF. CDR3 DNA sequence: TGTGCCAGCAGGGAAATCCTAGGACAGATGTACAATGAGCAGTTCTTC.

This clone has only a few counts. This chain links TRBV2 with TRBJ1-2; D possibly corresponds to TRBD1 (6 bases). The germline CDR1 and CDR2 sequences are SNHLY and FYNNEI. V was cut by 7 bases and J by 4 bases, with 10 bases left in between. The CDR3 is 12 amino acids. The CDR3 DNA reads TGTGCCAGCACAGGGGAGGGCTATGGCTACACCTTC. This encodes CASTGEGYGYTF.

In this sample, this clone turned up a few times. The CDR3 loop is CASSPRDRVSPLHF. The CDR3 DNA is TGTGCCAGCAGTCCGCGGGACAGGGTTTCACCCCTCCACTTT. The chain employs TRBV2 and TRBJ1-6; 9 nucleotides line up with TRBD1. The CDR3 is 14 residues long. Germline loops: CDR1 SNHLY, CDR2 FYNNEI. Trimming at V came to 5 bases and at J to 9 bases, leaving 5 bases not matched to a gene.

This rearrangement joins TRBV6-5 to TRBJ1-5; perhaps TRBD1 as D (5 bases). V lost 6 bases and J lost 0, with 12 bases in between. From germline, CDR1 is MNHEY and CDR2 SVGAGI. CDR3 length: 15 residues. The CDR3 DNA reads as TGTGCCAGCAGACGACAGCGAAATAGCAATCAGCCCCAGCATTTT. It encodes CASRRQRNSNQPQHF.